Following are 30 T cell receptor beta chains from one sample sequenced in a study of T cells in Graves' hyperthyroidism and ophthalmopathy. RNA transcripts yielded amplified TCR beta CDR3 regions. The primer set for the first-round RT-PCR of the TCR CDR3 was HTBI. TCRdb re-analysed the multiplex PCR reads in MiXCR, keeping a single row per CDR3 protein. The repertoire holds about 560,000 distinct CDR3 sequences, around 17% seen once, with around 18% in the top ten. The specimen sequenced was blood. These receptors were taken from a woman aged 18 to 35 with Graves' hyperthyroidism.

The V call is TRBV4-1, the J call TRBJ2-3; 8 positions match TRBD1. CDR1 is MGHRA, CDR2 YSYEKL, per germline. Trimming took 0 bases from V and 2 from J; bases not matched to a gene: 7. The CDR3 is 17 amino acids. The DNA of the CDR3 is TGCGCCAGCAGCCAAGATCAGGGGGCGGTAATCACAGATACGCAGTATTTT. It specifies CASSQDQGAVITDTQYF.

Notes on this clonotype: A read error is possible here, since a much larger clone lies one base away. The chain couples TRBV10-3 to TRBJ1-5; D is possibly TRBD1 (5 bases). The CDR3 is 16 residues long. The germline CDR1 and CDR2 sequences are ENHRY and SYGVKD. In nucleotides, the CDR3 is TGTGCCACCAGTGAGTCGGGTCAGGGAGGCAATCAGCCCCAGCATTTT. Protein sequence: CATSESGQGGNQPQHF.

The chain employs TRBV20-1 and TRBJ2-2, with TRBD1 matching 9 bases. With V trimmed by 2 bases and J by 7 bases, 5 bases remained unmatched. The length of the CDR3 is 14 residues. Germline V gene data show CDR1 as DFQATT and CDR2 as SNEGSKA (reference sequence). In DNA, the CDR3 is TGCAGTGCTAGAAACAGGGGGCTCATCGGGGAGCTGTTTTTT. Its protein is CSARNRGLIGELFF.

This clonotype was counted a few times. The V call is TRBV2, the J call TRBJ1-5; possibly TRBD1 for D (6 bases). The CDR3 runs to 13 residues. The germline gives CDR1 SNHLY, CDR2 FYNNEI. V lost 9 bases, J lost 3 bases, and 12 bases lay in between. This chain's CDR3 is CASNRENNQPQHF. The CDR3 bases are TGTGCCAGTAACAGGGAAAACAATCAGCCCCAGCATTTT.

V and J are TRBV6-2 or TRBV6-3 and TRBJ1-1; TRBD1 is a possible D gene (6 bases). Germline CDR1 MNHEY, CDR2 SVGEGT. The CDR3 sequence is 15 residues long. V dropped 8 bases and J dropped 1 base, with 17 bases sitting between them. This chain's CDR3 is CASSSTGTPNTEAFF. The CDR3 coding sequence is TGTGCCAGCTCCTCCACCGGGACACCGAACACTGAAGCTTTCTTT.

This clonotype was seen only a few times. The gene calls are TRBV7-2 and TRBJ2-5, with 7 bases matching TRBD2. The CDR3 contains 16 residues. V was pared by 2 bases and J by 8 bases, with 14 bases of the junction left unmatched. Germline V gene sequence: CDR1 SGHTA, CDR2 FQGNSA. The CDR3 loop reads CASSLKPPGGSETQYF. The CDR3 DNA follows: TGTGCCAGCAGCTTAAAACCGCCTGGCGGGAGTGAAACCCAGTACTTC.

This clonotype was observed a few times. The CDR3 sequence: CASSFTRTSNYGYTF. CDR3 DNA sequence: TGCGCCAGCAGCTTTACAAGGACCTCTAACTATGGCTACACCTTC. V gene TRBV5-1 combines with J gene TRBJ1-2, with D uncertain. The CDR3 runs 15 residues. V was pared by 2 bases and J by 0 bases, with 11 bases between. Germline V gives CDR1 SGHRS, CDR2 YFSETQ. Full variable domain (rest looked up from reference TRBV5-1 and TRBJ1-2): KAGVTQTPRYLIKTRGQQVTLSCSPISGHRSVSWYQQTPGQGLQFLFEYFSETQRNKGNFPGRFSGRQFSNSRSEMNVSTLELGDSALYLCASSFTRTSNYGYTFGSGTRLTVV.

This clonotype showed up just a few times. The chain is built from TRBV5-1 and TRBJ1-4; D ambiguous. Germline V lookup: CDR1 SGHRS, CDR2 YFSETQ. This CDR3 is 17 amino acids long. V was clipped by 0 bases and J by 7 bases, with 19 bases between them. CDR3 sequence reads: CASSLGGRTNWGEKLFF. The CDR3 bases are TGCGCCAGCAGCTTGGGTGGACGGACGAATTGGGGTGAAAAACTGTTTTTT.

This clonotype was observed at least ten times. The chain employs TRBV7-8 and TRBJ2-5; unclear D gene. Germline V lookup: CDR1 SGHVS, CDR2 FQNEAQ. The CDR3 is made up of 12 amino acids. V lost 1 base to trimming and J lost 5 bases, with 5 bases between them. CDR3 nucleotide sequence: TGTGCCAGCAGCTTAGGGTTGGAGACCCAGTACTTC. This encodes CASSLGLETQYF.

The chain employs TRBV25-1 and TRBJ1-6; D is possibly TRBD1 (5 bases). V was trimmed by 3 bases and J by 8 bases, leaving 17 bases between them. This CDR3 comprises 16 residues. Germline values: CDR1 MGHDK, CDR2 SYGVNS. The CDR3 region is CASSDFRAEGHSPLHF. The CDR3 DNA reads as TGTGCCAGCAGTGATTTTCGAGCAGAGGGGCATTCACCCCTCCACTTT.

This clonotype was detected many times. The gene calls are TRBV24-1 and TRBJ2-5, with D possibly called TRBD1 or TRBD2 (6 bases each). Germline V gene sequence: CDR1 KGHDR, CDR2 SFDVKD. The length of the CDR3 is 12 residues. V shed 9 bases and J shed 10 bases, with 17 bases lying between them. The CDR3 loop reads CATGGDIRDQYF. CDR3 nucleotides: TGTGCCACCGGCGGGGACATCAGAGACCAGTACTTC.

Ten or more counts support this clonotype. This chain uses TRBV5-1 with TRBJ1-2; the D is unclear. The V and J ends lost 0 bases and 2 bases respectively, with 11 bases between them. Germline assignment: CDR1 SGHRS and CDR2 YFSETQ. This CDR3 has 15 amino acids. Here the CDR3 DNA reads TGCGCCAGCAGCTTGGGATGGGAAGACAACTATGGCTACACCTTC. Translated, it gives CASSLGWEDNYGYTF.

This clonotype was detected only a few times. The V and J genes are TRBV18 and TRBJ1-1; a weak D match, TRBD1 (6 bases). Germline values: CDR1 KGHSH, CDR2 LQKENI. V lost 4 bases, J lost 1 base, and 10 bases lay in between. The CDR3 sequence is 14 residues long. This chain's CDR3 is CASSHARGNTEAFF. The CDR3 region has the DNA TGTGCCAGCTCACATGCCAGGGGGAACACTGAAGCTTTCTTT.

The sample holds many counts of this clonotype. This rearrangement joins TRBV7-9 to TRBJ2-3; D not certain. Germline CDR1 SEHNR, CDR2 FQNEAQ (reference sequence). This CDR3 has 13 amino acids. Trimming left V 1 base short and J 5 bases short, with 7 bases between. The DNA for the CDR3 is TGTGCCAGCAGCTTAGGATGGGGAGATACGCAGTATTTT. Amino acid sequence: CASSLGWGDTQYF. Full variable domain (outside the CDR3, taken from reference TRBV7-9 and TRBJ2-3): DTGVSQNPRHKITKRGQNVTFRCDPISEHNRLYWYRQTLGQGPEFLTYFQNEAQLEKSRLLSDRFSAERPKGSFSTLEIQRTEQGDSAMYLCASSLGWGDTQYFGPGTRLTVL.

This clonotype was picked up a small number of times. The V and J genes are TRBV9 and TRBJ1-1; 8 bases are a match to TRBD1. V shed 3 bases, J shed 4 bases, and the junction held 8 bases outside the gene matches. The CDR3 covers 15 residues. The germline CDR1 and CDR2 sequences are SGDLS and YYNGEE. Written as DNA, the CDR3 is TGTGCCAGCAGCGAGGGACAGGCTCGGGGCACTGAAGCTTTCTTT. This codes for CASSEGQARGTEAFF.

The chain's CDR3 is CASSPDVAGGHEQFF. Here the CDR3 DNA reads TGTGCCAGCAGCCCAGATGTAGCGGGAGGACATGAGCAGTTCTTC. This chain connects TRBV28 to TRBJ2-1; 10 nucleotides agree with TRBD2. V trimming: 6 bases; J trimming: 8 bases; junction bases outside the gene matches: 10. The germline V gene has CDR1 MDHEN and CDR2 SYDVKM. The CDR3 is made up of 15 amino acids.

This clonotype was observed at least ten times. V gene TRBV20-1 combines with J gene TRBJ2-7, with D unclear. This CDR3 spans 12 amino acids. The germline V and J ends were trimmed by 6 bases and 6 bases, with 15 bases remaining between them. Germline V CDR1 and CDR2: DFQATT, SNEGSKA (reference sequence). CDR3: CSALVPALEQYF. The CDR3 bases are TGCAGTGCCCTAGTCCCTGCGCTCGAGCAGTACTTC.

The table lists this clonotype with many counts. The V and J genes are TRBV5-6 and TRBJ1-1; D is perhaps TRBD1 (5 bases). The CDR3 runs to 15 residues. Germline V gene lookup returns CDR1 SGHDT and CDR2 YYEEEE. V was pared by 4 bases and J by 0 bases, with 13 bases between. The CDR3 protein is CASSLGLGVNTEAFF. DNA for the CDR3: TGTGCCAGCAGCCTAGGGTTAGGGGTGAACACTGAAGCTTTCTTT.

This clonotype was observed a few times. The V gene is TRBV6-1, the J gene TRBJ2-1, with TRBD2 matching 12 bases. This CDR3 is 17 amino acids long. In germline, CDR1 is MNHNS, CDR2 SASEGT. V shed 1 base and J 7 bases; nucleotides not matched to a gene: 8. This CDR3 is CASSEEPASGRGNEQFF. CDR3 in DNA: TGTGCCAGCAGTGAAGAGCCCGCTAGCGGGAGGGGTAATGAGCAGTTCTTC.

Notes on this clonotype: Germline is not matched at one junction end, which may reflect a read error. This rearrangement joins TRBV20-1 to TRBJ1-1; TRBD1 is a possible D gene (5 bases). This CDR3 is 11 amino acids long. Looked up from germline, CDR1 is DFQATT and CDR2 is SNEGSKA (reference sequence). CDR3 sequence reads: CSAREGTSSLF. The CDR3 nucleotides are TGCAGTGCTAGAGAAGGGACGTCAAGCCTCTTT.

This clonotype was recorded many times. This chain links TRBV2 with TRBJ1-4, with D possibly matching TRBD1 (5 bases). V was pared by 6 bases and J by 5 bases, with 10 bases between. In germline, CDR1 is SNHLY, CDR2 FYNNEI. The length of the CDR3 is 13 residues. The CDR3, as DNA: TGTGCCAGCAGGGACACCCCCAATGAAAAACTGTTTTTT. Amino acids: CASRDTPNEKLFF.

V usage is TRBV18 and J usage is TRBJ1-5; D call uncertain. The CDR3 has 16 residues. Germline CDR1 is KGHSH and CDR2 is LQKENI. The V end lost 4 bases, the J end lost 3 bases, and 16 bases lay between the germline ends. As DNA, the CDR3 is TGTGCCAGCTCACGATCAGGAGGGATAAACAATCAGCCCCAGCATTTT. Translating it yields CASSRSGGINNQPQHF.

There are many counts of this clonotype. The genes are TRBV28 and TRBJ2-7; a weak D match, TRBD2 (6 bases). Trimming took 8 bases from V and 4 from J, leaving 15 bases between them. In germline, CDR1 is MDHEN, CDR2 SYDVKM. The CDR3 has 13 residues. CDR3 sequence reads: CASHGGTSYEQYF. The CDR3, as DNA: TGTGCCAGCCACGGCGGGACCAGTTACGAGCAGTACTTC.

Concerning this clonotype: The germline gene is not matched at one end of the junction; a read error may be the cause. The chain has TRBV7-2 and TRBJ2-2; tentatively, D is TRBD1 (7 bases). The CDR3 extends over 16 amino acids. Per the germline V gene, CDR1 is SGHTA and CDR2 is FQGNSA. DNA of the CDR3: TGTGCCAGCAACTTAGCAGGGGGGATATTCACCGGGGAGCTGTTTTTT. Amino acid sequence: CASNLAGGIFTGELFF.

This clonotype appeared a few times. The chain is built from TRBV24-1 and TRBJ2-6; a possible D gene is TRBD1 (6 bases). The CDR3 loop spans 18 amino acids. Trimming left V 2 bases short and J 1 base short, with 14 bases between. The germline V gene encodes CDR1 KGHDR and CDR2 SFDVKD. The CDR3 sequence is CATSDSPGVRSGANVLTF. The CDR3 DNA reads TGTGCCACCAGTGATTCTCCAGGGGTGAGATCTGGGGCCAACGTCCTGACTTTC.

This clonotype has at least ten counts. The chain couples TRBV27 to TRBJ1-2, with D hard to call. From germline, CDR1 is MNHEY and CDR2 SMNVEV (reference sequence). Trimming stripped 5 bases from V and 6 bases from J, with 16 bases between. There are 14 residues in the CDR3. CDR3 bases: TGTGCCAGCAGTCCGGGAGTCGGGAGGGATGGCTACACCTTC. It translates to CASSPGVGRDGYTF.

This clonotype was detected many times. The genes are TRBV29-1 and TRBJ1-1; D possibly corresponds to TRBD1 (5 bases). The CDR3 extends over 14 amino acids. V dropped 5 bases and J dropped 5 bases, with 18 bases sitting between them. Looked up from germline, CDR1 is SQVTM and CDR2 is ANQGSEA. DNA of the CDR3: TGCAGCGTTCGAGGGACGATCCACTCTACTGAAGCTTTCTTT. Protein: CSVRGTIHSTEAFF.

This clonotype occurred many times. The chain has TRBV30 and TRBJ1-1; 7 bases line up with TRBD1. The CDR3 runs 14 residues. Germline V gives CDR1 GTSNPN, CDR2 SVGIG (reference sequence). V gave up 4 bases and J gave up 1 base; unmatched junction bases: 6. CDR3: CAWTGRGENTEAFF. CDR3 sequence (DNA): TGTGCCTGGACGGGCAGGGGGGAGAACACTGAAGCTTTCTTT.

This chain uses TRBV9 with TRBJ1-3; D uncertain. The germline V gene has CDR1 SGDLS and CDR2 YYNGEE. The CDR3 runs 15 residues. V was pared by 3 bases and J by 0 bases, with 10 bases between. Here the CDR3 reads CASSATHSSGNTIYF. The CDR3 DNA is TGTGCCAGCAGCGCGACACATAGCTCTGGAAACACCATATATTTT. Full variable domain (missing parts from reference TRBV9 and TRBJ1-3): DSGVTQTPKHLITATGQRVTLRCSPRSGDLSVYWYQQSLDQGLQFLIQYYNGEERAKGNILERFSAQQFPDLHSELNLSSLELGDSALYFCASSATHSSGNTIYFGEGSWLTVV.

This clonotype was observed many times. The genes are TRBV7-2 and TRBJ2-7, with a weak D call TRBD2 (5 bases). Germline assignment: CDR1 SGHTA and CDR2 FQGNSA. V shed 8 bases and J shed 0 bases, with 11 bases lying between them. The CDR3 contains 13 residues. For the CDR3, the DNA is TGTGCCAGCCGGCGGGCAAGCTCCTACGAGCAGTACTTC. This gives the protein CASRRASSYEQYF.